Listed below are T cell receptor beta chains from one sample, sequenced in a study of blood T cell repertoires in COVID-19. Data came from immunoSEQ multiplex PCR; TCRdb stores just in-frame clones and leaves some out. The data hold approximately 270,000 clones, with around 89% observed a single time. The sequenced material came from peripheral blood. The receptors originated from a man between 25 and 39 years old with acute or convalescent COVID-19. Each CDR3 is given with its conserved first and last residue. D genes are given only for firm matches. Expanded clones get a size class; other rows say once, few or many, or leave the size out.

>.|.|TRBJ2-2|TRBV28
TGTGCCAGCAGCCCGGCGCCCTCTAGCACCGGGGAGCTGTTTTTT
CASSPAPSSTGELFF
>.|.|TRBJ1-6|TRBV7-8
TGTGCCAGCAGCCGGAACAGGGATAATTCACCCCTCCACTTT
CASSRNRDNSPLHF
>.|.|TRBJ1-6|TRBV30
TGTGCCTGGAGTGTACCGGGGGGTTTCGGTTCACCCCTCCACTTT
CAWSVPGGFGSPLHF
>few|.|TRBJ1-5|TRBV10-3
TGTGCCATCATCGAACCAGGCGCCCTCAATCAGCCCCAGCATTTT
CAIIEPGALNQPQHF
>once|.|TRBJ2-4|TRBV5-5
TGTGCCAGCAGCTTTTTGCCCCGGGAAAACATTCAGTACTTC
CASSFLPRENIQYF
>.|TRBD2|TRBJ2-7|TRBV28
TGTGCCAGCAGTCCCGGGACTAGCGGGAGGGCCCTCAACGAGCAGTACTTC
CASSPGTSGRALNEQYF
>once|.|TRBJ1-5|TRBV19
TGTGCCAGTAGTCGGCGCACAGGGCAAGAGCAGCCCCAGCATTTT
CASSRRTGQEQPQHF
>.|.|TRBJ2-1|TRBV19
TGTGCCAGTAGTATAAGAGACAATGAGCAGTTCTTC
CASSIRDNEQFF
>.|.|TRBJ1-4|TRBV12-3/TRBV12-4
TGTGCCAGCAAACTGGGGGCTGGCGAAAAACTGTTTTTT
CASKLGAGEKLFF
>.|.|TRBJ2-3|TRBV19
TGTGCCAGTAGGCAGGGGCGAGTCAGCACAGATACGCAGTATTTT
CASRQGRVSTDTQYF
>.|.|TRBJ1-2|TRBV6-5
TGTGCCACGTCGGACAGAACCTATGGCTACACCTTC
CATSDRTYGYTF
>.|.|TRBJ2-7|TRBV27
TGTGCCAGCAGTTTATCGATTCAGAACGAGCAGTACTTC
CASSLSIQNEQYF
>once|TRBD2|TRBJ2-3|TRBV6-4
TGTGCCAGCAGTGACTCTACTAGCGGGGGGGCAGATACGCAGTATTTT
CASSDSTSGGADTQYF
>.|.|TRBJ2-1|TRBV4-1
TGCGCCAGCAGCCTCCCTAGACAGACTCACAATGAGCAGTTCTTC
CASSLPRQTHNEQFF
>.|TRBD1|TRBJ1-3|TRBV5-1
TGCGCCAGCAGCTTGGACAGGGGGACTGGAAACACCATATATTTT
CASSLDRGTGNTIYF
>.|.|TRBJ1-6|TRBV6-5
TGTGCCAGCAGATTAACAGCTCAAGAACCCCTCCACTTT
CASRLTAQEPLHF
>once|.|TRBJ2-1|TRBV9
TGTGCCAGCACTCGGGGAGGCAAGCAGTTCTTC
CASTRGGKQFF
>.|TRBD1|TRBJ1-1|TRBV5-6
TGTGCCAGCAGCTTCACAGGGGGCACTGAAGCTTTCTTT
CASSFTGGTEAFF
>.|TRBD1|TRBJ1-2|TRBV11-3
TGTGCCAGCAGCTTCCCGGGACAGGATTTTAACTATGGCTACACCTTC
CASSFPGQDFNYGYTF
>.|.|TRBJ2-7|TRBV5-8
TGTGCCAGCAGCTTGTATTCGGTTTCCGGACTCATGGGCGAGCAGTACTTC
CASSLYSVSGLMGEQYF
>few|TRBD1|TRBJ1-2|TRBV6-5
TGTGCCAGCAGTCGGACCGGGACAGCTAACTATGGCTACACCTTC
CASSRTGTANYGYTF
>once|TRBD1|TRBJ1-5|TRBV19
TGTGCCAGTAGTACCATTTCAGGGGGCGCCGGCAATCAGCCCCAGCATTTT
CASSTISGGAGNQPQHF
>.|.|TRBJ2-3|TRBV4-1
TGCGCCAGCAGCCAAGCCCAGGGCGCAGCGGATACGCAGTATTTT
CASSQAQGAADTQYF
>.|TRBD1|TRBJ2-4|TRBV5-1
TGCGCCAGCAGATTCGCTACCGGGACAGGGGACATTCAGTACTTC
CASRFATGTGDIQYF
>.|.|TRBJ2-1|TRBV29-1
TGCAGCGTCCGGGACAACTACAATGAGCAGTTCTTC
CSVRDNYNEQFF
>.|TRBD2|TRBJ2-7|TRBV27
TGTGCCAGCAGTCGGACTAGCGGGAGGGCCGTCGAGCAGTACTTC
CASSRTSGRAVEQYF
>.|TRBD1|TRBJ2-5|TRBV6-5
TGTGCCAGCAGTAGGGACAGGGGGCTTCAAGAGACCCAGTACTTC
CASSRDRGLQETQYF
>.|.|TRBJ2-1|TRBV5-1
TGCGCCAGCAGCTTGGCCGGGGACTCCTACAATGAGCAGTTCTTC
CASSLAGDSYNEQFF
>.|.|TRBJ1-2|TRBV9
TGTGCCAGCAGCGCGGGAGTCGCCTACACCTTC
CASSAGVAYTF
>.|.|TRBJ2-3|TRBV3-1/TRBV3-2
TGTGCCAGCAGCCTCGAGCGGCCGGGCTTGGATACGCAGTATTTT
CASSLERPGLDTQYF
>.|.|TRBJ1-2|TRBV6-5
TGTGCCAGCACGGACAGCTATGGCTACACCTTC
CASTDSYGYTF
>.|TRBD1|TRBJ1-2|TRBV3-1/TRBV3-2
TGTGCCAGCAGCCAACGGGGACAGGGTGGGTATGGCTACACCTTC
CASSQRGQGGYGYTF
>.|.|TRBJ2-2|TRBV11-2
TGTGCCAGCAGCTCAAACAGGGTTCCCGGGGAGCTGTTTTTT
CASSSNRVPGELFF
>few|TRBD1|TRBJ1-2|TRBV5-4
TGTGCCAGCAGCCCGGACAGGGGGTATTATGGCTACACCTTC
CASSPDRGYYGYTF
>.|.|TRBJ2-1|TRBV5-1
TGCGCCAGCAGCTTGGGTAGCTACAATGAGCAGTTCTTC
CASSLGSYNEQFF
>.|TRBD2|TRBJ2-1|TRBV5-1
TGCGCCAGCAGTCTGTTCGGGACTAGCGTCGATGAGCAGTTCTTC
CASSLFGTSVDEQFF
>.|.|TRBJ1-1|TRBV15
TGTGCCACCAGCCGACTCTTCGCGGACACTGAAGCTTTCTTT
CATSRLFADTEAFF
>.|.|TRBJ1-5|TRBV19
TGTGCCAGTAGGCACAGATCCCCTACTTCGAGCAATCAGCCCCAGCATTTT
CASRHRSPTSSNQPQHF
>few|.|TRBJ2-1|TRBV6-4
TGTGCCAGCAGTGATCAAACAGGAATCAATGAGCAGTTCTTC
CASSDQTGINEQFF
>.|.|TRBJ1-6|TRBV5-1
TGCGCCAGCAGCCCGGGACTCTCTAATTCACCCCTCCACTTT
CASSPGLSNSPLHF
>once|.|TRBJ1-1|TRBV5-1
TGCGCCAGCAGCTTGGTGGCGGGGGCGAAGACTGAAGCTTTCTTT
CASSLVAGAKTEAFF
>.|.|TRBJ1-1|TRBV21-1
TGTGCCAGCACCCGAGGGTCACTCTTAAACACTGAAGCTTTCTTT
CASTRGSLLNTEAFF
>few|TRBD1|TRBJ2-1|TRBV30
TGTGCCTGGAGGAGGTCGCAGGGGGCCTACAATGAGCAGTTCTTC
CAWRRSQGAYNEQFF
>.|.|TRBJ1-5|TRBV28
TGTGCCAGCAGCCGGGATAGCAATCAGCCCCAGCATTTT
CASSRDSNQPQHF
>.|.|TRBJ1-4|TRBV5-1
TGCGCCAGTAGAGACAGGTTTAATGAAAAACTGTTTTTT
CASRDRFNEKLFF
>.|.|TRBJ1-4|TRBV19
TGTGCCAGTAGTATCTCCCACCAGGAAAAACTGTTTTTT
CASSISHQEKLFF
>.|TRBD2|TRBJ2-1|TRBV19
TGTGCCAGTAGTAAGGCGGGGGGCGGCCTCGATGAGCAGTTCTTC
CASSKAGGGLDEQFF
>.|TRBD2|TRBJ2-1|TRBV20-1
TGCAGTGCTAGTCGAGTAGCGGGAGCCCACTACAATGAGCAGTTCTTC
CSASRVAGAHYNEQFF
>.|TRBD1|TRBJ1-5|TRBV5-1
TGCGCCAGCAGCTTGGCTTTGGGGCAGGGGGTACGGAATCAGCCCCAGCATTTT
CASSLALGQGVRNQPQHF
>few|.|TRBJ2-7|TRBV5-1
TGCGCCAGCAGCTTGGGGTCCAGGGATGGATCCTACGAGCAGTACTTC
CASSLGSRDGSYEQYF
>.|.|TRBJ2-3|TRBV5-1
TGCGCCAGCAGCTTGGGGGCAGCTAGCACAGATACGCAGTATTTT
CASSLGAASTDTQYF
>.|.|TRBJ2-1|TRBV27
TGTGCCAGCAGTACATCCGGGACGGGGGTGGGCAATGAGCAGTTCTTC
CASSTSGTGVGNEQFF
>.|TRBD1|TRBJ1-1|TRBV30
TGTGCCTGGAGGAAGGGGGCGAACACTGAAGCTTTCTTT
CAWRKGANTEAFF
>.|.|TRBJ1-6|TRBV28
TGTGCCAGCAGCCCCCAGGACAGCCATAATTCACCCCTCCACTTT
CASSPQDSHNSPLHF
>.|TRBD2|TRBJ2-3|TRBV7-3
TGTGCCAGCAGCTCTAAAGGACTAGCGGGGGGAACGCAGTATTTT
CASSSKGLAGGTQYF
>.|TRBD1|TRBJ2-7|TRBV5-6
TGTGCCAGCAGCTTGAGACAGGGGGGTTATGTGCAGTACTTC
CASSLRQGGYVQYF
>.|.|TRBJ1-1|TRBV28
TGTGCCAGCACTAGGGAGAAGGTACCGAACACTGAAGCTTTCTTT
CASTREKVPNTEAFF
>.|TRBD1|TRBJ1-5|TRBV6-5
TGTGCCAGCAACGGGGACAGGGGTGATCAGCCCCAGCATTTT
CASNGDRGDQPQHF
>.|.|TRBJ2-6|TRBV24-1
TGTGCCACGGCGACCAGTTCAGGTCAAGTCTCTGGGGCCAACGTCCTGACTTTC
CATATSSGQVSGANVLTF
>.|.|TRBJ1-1|TRBV3-1/TRBV3-2
TGTGCCAGCAGCCCCCGGGAACCCACTGAAGCTTTCTTT
CASSPREPTEAFF